One and the same sample provided the 15 T cell receptor beta chains below, sequenced in a study of blood T cell repertoires in COVID-19. Using immunoSEQ multiplex PCR, the repertoire was profiled, and TCRdb retains in-frame clones only, with some absent. The sample lists roughly 290,000 clones; 90% were seen once. Sequencing was performed on PBMCs or T cells enriched from blood (not recorded which). These receptors came from a woman between 18 and 29 years old with acute COVID-19.

The chain carries TRBV28 and TRBJ1-2, with 7 bases matching TRBD1. The V segment lost 6 bases and the J segment 4 bases; nucleotides outside the gene matches: 5. This CDR3 has 13 residues. Germline V lookup: CDR1 MDHEN, CDR2 SYDVKM. The CDR3 here is CASSSRGFYGYTF. The CDR3, as DNA: TGTGCCAGCAGCAGCAGGGGGTTCTATGGCTACACCTTC.

This rearrangement joins TRBV19 to TRBJ2-6; weak D call: TRBD2 (5 bases). V lost 6 bases and J lost 1, with 13 bases in between. Germline values: CDR1 LNHDA, CDR2 SQIVND (reference sequence). CDR3 length: 16 residues. Written as DNA, the CDR3 is TGTGCCAGTAGCTTAATACGGACTTCTGGGGCCAACGTCCTGACTTTC. As protein: CASSLIRTSGANVLTF.

The chain recombines TRBV18 with TRBJ1-3, with TRBD1 identical over 8 bases. J was trimmed by 8 bases and V by 4 bases; bases with no gene match: 4. Germline values: CDR1 KGHSH, CDR2 LQKENI. The CDR3 totals 13 residues. CDR3 loop: CASSQGQGDTIYF. The CDR3 bases are TGTGCCAGCTCACAAGGACAGGGAGACACCATATATTTT.

This sequence joins TRBV4-1 and TRBJ2-2; 13 bases map to TRBD2. The V segment lost 2 bases and the J segment 5 bases; nucleotides outside the gene matches: 20. CDR1 is MGHRA and CDR2 is YSYEKL in the germline V gene. The CDR3 runs to 22 residues. The CDR3 coding sequence is TGCGCCAGCAGCCAAAAAGAACCGGGACTAGGGACTAGCGGGGACCGGACCGGGGAGCTGTTTTTT. It codes for CASSQKEPGLGTSGDRTGELFF.

The rearrangement links TRBV15 to TRBJ2-6; 11 bases are shared with TRBD1. There are 18 residues in the CDR3. The germline V gene has CDR1 LNHNV and CDR2 YYDKDF (reference sequence). The J segment lost 0 bases and the V segment lost 5 bases, leaving 6 bases of the junction unmatched. CDR3 loop: CATSRGQGVPSGANVLTF. In DNA, the CDR3 is TGTGCCACCAGCCGGGGACAGGGGGTCCCCTCTGGGGCCAACGTCCTGACTTTC.

This rearrangement joins TRBV27 to TRBJ1-1; D not certain. This CDR3 spans 15 amino acids. Germline V gene sequence: CDR1 MNHEY, CDR2 SMNVEV (reference sequence). Trimming left V 2 bases short and J 4 bases short, with 14 bases between. The DNA for the CDR3 is TGTGCCAGCAGTTTAGGCCAGGCCCTGACCACTGAAGCTTTCTTT. It is translated as CASSLGQALTTEAFF.

This rearrangement joins TRBV2 to TRBJ1-1, with D unresolved. CDR1 is SNHLY, CDR2 FYNNEI, per germline. V lost 7 bases to trimming and J lost 1 base, with 4 bases between them. The CDR3 sequence is 11 residues long. CDR3 sequence reads: CASKRNTEAFF. The CDR3 coding sequence is TGTGCCAGCAAGCGGAACACTGAAGCTTTCTTT.

The chain joins TRBV27 to TRBJ2-7, with TRBD1 matching 9 bases. Germline CDR1 MNHEY, CDR2 SMNVEV (reference sequence). The CDR3 runs to 15 residues. V was clipped by 1 base and J by 2 bases; unmatched bases: 3. Here the CDR3 DNA reads TGTGCCAGCAGTTTATATGGGACAGGGCCCTACGAGCAGTACTTC. Translated, it gives CASSLYGTGPYEQYF.

V gene TRBV11-2 combines with J gene TRBJ1-1; D possibly corresponds to TRBD1 (6 bases). The CDR3 totals 15 residues. Germline values: CDR1 SGHAT, CDR2 FQNNGV. V was trimmed by 5 bases and J by 0 bases, leaving 13 bases between them. The CDR3, as DNA: TGTGCCAGCAGCGAAAGCGGGGGCGTGAACACTGAAGCTTTCTTT. Protein: CASSESGGVNTEAFF.

The V call is TRBV4-1, the J call TRBJ1-4; a possible D gene is TRBD1 (5 bases). V was shortened by 0 bases and J by 7 bases, with 12 bases between the two germline ends. The germline CDR1 and CDR2 sequences are MGHRA and YSYEKL. This CDR3 is built from 15 residues. CDR3 DNA: TGCGCCAGCAGCCAAGATCGGGGGGGAGGTGAAAAACTGTTTTTT. Encoded protein: CASSQDRGGGEKLFF.

The rearrangement joins TRBV18 to TRBJ2-7; D gene uncertain. Trimming stripped 5 bases from V and 3 bases from J, with 5 bases between. The CDR3 is 11 amino acids. The V gene's germline CDR1 is KGHSH and CDR2 LQKENI. CDR3 nucleotides: TGTGCCAGCTCAATCAACTACGAGCAGTACTTC. Amino acids: CASSINYEQYF.

The chain has TRBV10-3 and TRBJ1-4; D is unclear. The germline V and J ends were trimmed by 0 bases and 15 bases, with 17 bases remaining between them. The CDR3 is 14 amino acids. Germline V CDR1 and CDR2: ENHRY, SYGVKD. The CDR3 protein is CAISESAGSSRVFF. In DNA form, the CDR3 reads TGTGCCATCAGTGAGTCGGCGGGTTCATCGAGGGTGTTTTTT.

V gene TRBV9 combines with J gene TRBJ1-6, with TRBD1 matching 9 bases. V shed 4 bases and J 10 bases; nucleotides not matched to a gene: 9. The CDR3 is 15 residues long. CDR1 is SGDLS and CDR2 is YYNGEE in the germline V gene. The CDR3 loop is CASSSGQGLGSPLHF. CDR3 DNA: TGTGCCAGCAGCTCAGGACAGGGGCTCGGGTCACCCCTCCACTTT.

This clone showed up just once. The V gene is TRBV6-2 or TRBV6-3, the J gene TRBJ1-5; 9 bases are a match to TRBD1. V was clipped by 1 base and J by 6 bases; unmatched bases: 7. CDR3 size: 16 residues. CDR1 MNHEY and CDR2 SVGEGT come from the germline V gene. CDR3: CASSYLGQGEFQPQHF. The CDR3 DNA reads TGTGCCAGCAGTTACTTGGGACAGGGAGAATTTCAGCCCCAGCATTTT.

This clone was counted once. The chain employs TRBV30 and TRBJ2-1; TRBD2 matches 11 bases. The V segment lost 1 base and the J segment 7 bases; nucleotides outside the gene matches: 9. Germline loops: CDR1 GTSNPN, CDR2 SVGIG (reference sequence). The CDR3 length is 16 residues. The CDR3 is CAWSGLAGTAGNEQFF. In nucleotides, the CDR3 is TGTGCCTGGAGTGGACTAGCGGGGACCGCCGGGAATGAGCAGTTCTTC.